The 21 T cell receptor beta chains below were found in one sample sequenced in a study of blood T cells in healthy people across ages. Primers used in a second PCR of about 7 to 11 cycles were a sample-barcoded 5' primer and a J-beta primer mix. Each CDR3 protein is one row after TCRdb ran MiXCR on the 5' RACE reads. This table holds approximately 730,000 distinct CDR3 sequences, approximately 53% found once. Sequenced: blood. These receptors were taken from an elderly man in good health.

About this clonotype itself: The junction does not match germline at one end; this may be a read error. The chain couples TRBV7-7 to TRBJ2-7, with D hard to call. The J call may be incorrect, as the DNA end agrees better with TRBJ2-5. Germline CDR1 SSHAT, CDR2 FNYEAQ (reference sequence). This CDR3 has 14 amino acids. The CDR3: CASSLDQRAETQYF. In nucleotides, the CDR3 is TGTGCTAGCAGCTTAGACCAGCGAGCCGAGACCCAGTACTTC.

The chain is built from TRBV7-2 and TRBJ1-2; a weak D match, TRBD1 (6 bases). CDR1 is SGHTA and CDR2 is FQGNSA in the germline V gene. V shed 4 bases and J shed 9 bases, with 12 bases lying between them. The CDR3 sequence is 12 residues long. CDR3 protein: CASSSRTDSYTF. CDR3 coding DNA: TGTGCCAGCAGCTCGAGGACAGACAGCTACACCTTC.

Concerning this clonotype itself: Relative to the germline gene, one junction end is altered; a read error may explain this. The chain has TRBV20-1 and TRBJ1-4; weak D call: TRBD1 (5 bases). In germline, CDR1 is DFQATT, CDR2 SNEGSKA (reference sequence). The CDR3 is 16 residues long. This CDR3 reads CSARQPTPGHDEKLLF. The DNA of the CDR3 is TGCAGTGCTAGACAGCCAACCCCGGGGCATGATGAAAAACTGCTTTTT.

The V gene is TRBV5-6, the J gene TRBJ1-6, with D uncertain. This CDR3 has 15 residues. V was clipped by 6 bases and J by 5 bases, with 15 bases between them. Germline V gives CDR1 SGHDT, CDR2 YYEEEE. Here the CDR3 reads CASTRRVADNSPLHF. The CDR3 DNA is TGTGCCAGCACGCGAAGGGTAGCGGATAATTCACCCCTCCACTTT. Looking up the rest from reference TRBV5-6 and TRBJ1-6 gives the full variable domain: DAGVTQSPTHLIKTRGQQVTLRCSPKSGHDTVSWYQQALGQGPQFIFQYYEEEERQRGNFPDRFSGHQFPNYSSELNVNALLLGDSALYLCASTRRVADNSPLHFGNGTRLTVT.

The rearrangement joins TRBV25-1 to TRBJ2-1; the match to TRBD1 covers 11 bases. The CDR3 extends over 16 amino acids. Trimming at V came to 3 bases and at J to 6 bases, leaving 7 bases not matched to a gene. Germline V gives CDR1 MGHDK, CDR2 SYGVNS. The CDR3 sequence: CASSDSGQGAANEQFF. As DNA, the CDR3 is TGTGCCAGCAGTGATTCCGGACAGGGGGCGGCCAATGAGCAGTTCTTC.

The chain joins TRBV4-2 to TRBJ2-6; D is possibly TRBD2 (6 bases). The CDR3 spans 15 residues. Germline V gene data show CDR1 as LGHNA and CDR2 as YNFKEQ. Deletions cut 1 base from V and 4 bases from J, with 8 bases between. CDR3 sequence: CASSQGGMGANVLTF. In DNA form, the CDR3 reads TGTGCCAGCAGCCAAGGCGGGATGGGGGCCAACGTCCTGACTTTC.

This chain links TRBV27 with TRBJ2-1; D is possibly TRBD2 (6 bases). V was shortened by 4 bases and J by 9 bases, with 16 bases between the two germline ends. This CDR3 is 14 amino acids long. In germline, CDR1 is MNHEY, CDR2 SMNVEV (reference sequence). The DNA of the CDR3 is TGTGCCAGCAGTTGGATCACTAGCAACGGTGAGCAGTTCTTC. Its protein product is CASSWITSNGEQFF.

This clonotype was picked up a small number of times. The V gene is TRBV5-1, the J gene TRBJ2-6; D gene unclear. The V end lost 1 base, the J end lost 0 bases, and 11 bases lay between the germline ends. This CDR3 spans 17 amino acids. Germline CDR1 reads SGHRS; CDR2 reads YFSETQ. The CDR3 nucleotides are TGCGCCAGCAGCTTGCGGGCAGAAAGCTCTGGGGCCAACGTCCTGACTTTC. It codes for CASSLRAESSGANVLTF.

This clonotype was detected a few times. This chain uses TRBV3-1 with TRBJ1-2, with no clear D. Germline CDR1 and CDR2: LGHDT and YNNKEL (reference sequence). The CDR3 consists of 16 residues. Trimming left V 0 bases short and J 3 bases short, with 14 bases between. The CDR3 nucleotides read TGTGCCAGCAGCCAAGATTATTCGGAAGGATACTATGGCTACACCTTC. Translated: CASSQDYSEGYYGYTF.

CDR3 in amino acids: CASSQRQGAGDTEAFF. The CDR3 DNA is TGTGCCAGCAGCCAAAGACAGGGGGCAGGGGACACTGAAGCTTTCTTT. The chain uses TRBV7-9 and TRBJ1-1; 10 bases fit TRBD1. The CDR3 spans 16 residues. Germline CDR1 is SEHNR and CDR2 is FQNEAQ (reference sequence). The V and J ends lost 5 bases and 3 bases, in that order; junction bases with no gene match: 9. Looking up the rest from reference TRBV7-9 and TRBJ1-1 gives the full variable domain: DTGVSQNPRHKITKRGQNVTFRCDPISEHNRLYWYRQTLGQGPEFLTYFQNEAQLEKSRLLSDRFSAERPKGSFSTLEIQRTEQGDSAMYLCASSQRQGAGDTEAFFGQGTRLTVV.

This chain connects TRBV20-1 to TRBJ1-1; D uncertain. The CDR3 sequence is 14 residues long. The V end was cut by 0 bases, the J end by 5 bases, with 13 bases between. Germline V CDR1 and CDR2: DFQATT, SNEGSKA (reference sequence). In DNA, the CDR3 is TGCAGTGCTAGAGATCCGACCTTCGGGACTGAAGCTTTCTTT. Protein sequence: CSARDPTFGTEAFF.

V and J are TRBV18 and TRBJ2-2, with a weak D call TRBD1 (5 bases). V lost 5 bases to trimming and J lost 2 bases, with 15 bases between them. Germline V gene sequence: CDR1 KGHSH, CDR2 LQKENI. The CDR3 spans 16 residues. The CDR3 spells CASSRWQGGNTGELFF. In DNA, the CDR3 is TGTGCCAGCTCAAGATGGCAGGGCGGAAACACCGGGGAGCTGTTTTTT.

Only a few counts were recorded for this clonotype. The chain is built from TRBV12-3 or TRBV12-4 and TRBJ2-7; TRBD1 or TRBD2 may be the D gene (6 bases each). The DNA end favors TRBJ2-5, so the J call may be wrong. This CDR3 is built from 15 residues. The chain's CDR3 is CASSENGGGSETQYF. The CDR3, as DNA: TGTGCCAGCAGCGAAAACGGGGGCGGGTCGGAGACCCAGTACTTC.

This clonotype was counted between two and nine times. The rearrangement links TRBV29-1 to TRBJ1-2, with 8 bases lining up with TRBD1. The V gene end was trimmed by 7 bases and the J gene end by 6 bases; junction bases not matched to a gene: 19. This CDR3 comprises 16 residues. Per the germline V gene, CDR1 is SQVTM and CDR2 is ANQGSEA. The CDR3 bases are TGCAGCGCTGCCGGACAGGGAGGGCGGGAAGCGGATGGCTACACCTTC. Translation: CSAAGQGGREADGYTF.

This chain uses TRBV16 with TRBJ1-1; unclear D gene. Trimming shortened V by 0 bases and J by 4 bases, and 12 bases separated the two germline ends. Germline V gene data show CDR1 as KGHSY and CDR2 as FQNENV. The CDR3 is 15 amino acids. CDR3 region: CASSQSAGKTTEAFF. The CDR3 nucleotides are TGTGCCAGCAGCCAATCGGCGGGGAAAACCACTGAAGCTTTCTTT. The whole variable domain, remainder taken from reference TRBV16 and TRBJ1-1, is GEEVAQTPKHLVRGEGQKAKLYCAPIKGHSYVFWYQQVLKNEFKFLISFQNENVFDETGMPKERFSAKCLPNSPCSLEIQATKLEDSAVYFCASSQSAGKTTEAFFGQGTRLTVV.

The sample holds a few counts of this clonotype. The chain combines TRBV9 with TRBJ2-1, with 8 bases aligning to TRBD2. Per the germline V gene, CDR1 is SGDLS and CDR2 is YYNGEE. The trim removed 3 bases at V and 7 bases at J, leaving 6 bases unmatched. This CDR3 is 14 amino acids long. In DNA, the CDR3 is TGTGCCAGCAGCGCCGGGAGGGCTTGGAATGAGCAGTTCTTC. It translates to CASSAGRAWNEQFF.

The V gene is TRBV29-1, the J gene TRBJ1-4, with 7 bases fitting TRBD1. This CDR3 region has 12 residues. The ends lost 4 bases at V and 10 bases at J; junction bases unmatched: 6. Germline V gene data show CDR1 as SQVTM and CDR2 as ANQGSEA. The CDR3 DNA follows: TGCAGCGTTGCGCCAGGGGGTGGAAAACTGTTTTTT. Translation: CSVAPGGGKLFF.

The chain couples TRBV27 to TRBJ2-2; D assignment may be TRBD1 or TRBD2 (5 bases each). Between the trimmed V and J ends, which lost 2 bases and 6 bases, there was a span of 10 bases. The CDR3 has 14 residues. Germline V CDR1 and CDR2: MNHEY, SMNVEV (reference sequence). CDR3 sequence reads: CASSLNLGAGELFF. In DNA form, the CDR3 reads TGTGCCAGCAGTTTAAATTTGGGGGCCGGGGAGCTGTTTTTT.

V and J are TRBV3-1 and TRBJ2-1, with D maybe TRBD2 (6 bases). The CDR3 totals 16 residues. The germline V gene has CDR1 LGHDT and CDR2 YNNKEL (reference sequence). The ends were cut back, 4 bases at V and 5 bases at J, with 18 bases in the middle. The CDR3 is CASSRTSNLRNNEQFF. DNA for the CDR3: TGTGCCAGCAGCCGTACTAGCAACCTACGCAACAATGAGCAGTTCTTC.

The chain is built from TRBV7-9 and TRBJ2-7; 12 bases fit TRBD1. The CDR3 consists of 15 residues. The V gene end was trimmed by 3 bases and the J gene end by 6 bases; junction bases not matched to a gene: 6. Germline-derived CDR1 and CDR2 are SEHNR and FQNEAQ (reference sequence). CDR3 nucleotide sequence: TGTGCCAGCAGCTTCCCCGGGACAGGGGGCCCCGAGCAGTACTTC. It codes for CASSFPGTGGPEQYF. Full variable domain (remainder filled in from reference TRBV7-9 and TRBJ2-7): DTGVSQNPRHKITKRGQNVTFRCDPISEHNRLYWYRQTLGQGPEFLTYFQNEAQLEKSRLLSDRFSAERPKGSFSTLEIQRTEQGDSAMYLCASSFPGTGGPEQYFGPGTRLTVT.

This clonotype was observed a handful of times. The chain carries TRBV19 and TRBJ2-4, with a weak D call TRBD1 (6 bases). Trimming took 6 bases from V and 6 from J, leaving 12 bases between them. Germline-derived CDR1 and CDR2 are LNHDA and SQIVND (reference sequence). This CDR3 region has 13 residues. For the CDR3, the DNA is TGTGCCAGTAGCACAGAACAGGGAAACATTCAGTACTTC. Protein: CASSTEQGNIQYF.